This TCR beta chain is drawn from a study of tumor-infiltrating lymphocytes in primary liver carcinoma. About the research overall: Measuring about 4 to 10 cm across, the tumors were staged as T1-T3 N0M0.

DNA and RNA were both co-extracted from around 20-30 mg of bulk tissue that had not been sorted. These patients lived with chronic HBV infection and had never been treated. The V gene's germline CDR1 is MNHNY and CDR2 SVGAGI (reference sequence). V lost 8 bases to trimming and J lost 6 bases, with 10 bases between them. CDR3 size: 12 residues. From 500 to 600 ng of total RNA, TCR beta-specific cDNA was reverse-transcribed using a constant-region primer. ARM-PCR was slightly modified, and three nested multiplex PCR rounds with it gave rise to the TCR beta libraries. It was with TRBV1-TRBV30 forward primers and a C-beta reverse primer that the first two PCR rounds were run, at roughly 10 cycles each. TCRdb re-called the multiplex PCR reads with MiXCR, one entry per CDR3 protein. The sample has approximately 110,000 distinct CDR3 sequences; around 64% are singletons. Study-wide points: Tumor-adjacent and tumor-blood pairs shared less of their repertoires than tumor region pairs shared.

In its sample, this clonotype was seen many times. Its antigen remains unidentified. Sequences were obtained from liver tumor tissue from sampling region 3. Subset: tumor region T3, left-lateral pole. This chain links TRBV6-6 with TRBJ2-2; D perhaps matches TRBD1 (6 bases). This receptor was obtained from a woman in her sixties with primary liver carcinoma and hepatitis B virus infection. The chain's CDR3 is CASLDRSGELFF. DNA for the CDR3: TGTGCCAGCCTCGACAGGTCCGGGGAGCTGTTTTTT.